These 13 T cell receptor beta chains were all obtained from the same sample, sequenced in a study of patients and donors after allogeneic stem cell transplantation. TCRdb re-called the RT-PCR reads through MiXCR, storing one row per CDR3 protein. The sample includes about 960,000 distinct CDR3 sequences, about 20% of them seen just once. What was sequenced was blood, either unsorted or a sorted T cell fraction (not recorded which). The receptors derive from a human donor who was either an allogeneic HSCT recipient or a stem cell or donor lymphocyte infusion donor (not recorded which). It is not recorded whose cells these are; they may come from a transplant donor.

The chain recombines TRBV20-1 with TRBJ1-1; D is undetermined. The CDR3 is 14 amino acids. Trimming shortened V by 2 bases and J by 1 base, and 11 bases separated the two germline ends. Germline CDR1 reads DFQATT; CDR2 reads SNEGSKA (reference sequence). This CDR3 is CSARITTANTEAFF. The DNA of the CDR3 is TGCAGTGCTAGAATTACGACGGCGAACACTGAAGCTTTCTTT.

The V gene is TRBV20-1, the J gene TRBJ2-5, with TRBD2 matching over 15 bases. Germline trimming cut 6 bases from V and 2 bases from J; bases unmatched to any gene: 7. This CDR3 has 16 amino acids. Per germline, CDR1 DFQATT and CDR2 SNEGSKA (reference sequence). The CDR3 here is CSAPGLAGGLQETQYF. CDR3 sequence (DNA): TGCAGTGCCCCGGGACTAGCGGGAGGACTACAAGAGACCCAGTACTTC.

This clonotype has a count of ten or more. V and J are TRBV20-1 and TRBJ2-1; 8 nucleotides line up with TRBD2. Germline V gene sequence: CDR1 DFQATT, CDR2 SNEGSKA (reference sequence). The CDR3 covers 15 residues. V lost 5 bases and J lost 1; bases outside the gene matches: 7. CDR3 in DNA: TGCAGTGCTTCACTACGCGGGGGGTCCTACAATGAGCAGTTCTTC. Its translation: CSASLRGGSYNEQFF.

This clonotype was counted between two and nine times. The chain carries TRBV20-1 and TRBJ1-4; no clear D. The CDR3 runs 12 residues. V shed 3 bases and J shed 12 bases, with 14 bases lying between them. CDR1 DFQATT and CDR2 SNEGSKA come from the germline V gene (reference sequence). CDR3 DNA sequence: TGCAGTGCTAGCGGCCAAGGGAATGAACTGTTTTTT. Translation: CSASGQGNELFF.

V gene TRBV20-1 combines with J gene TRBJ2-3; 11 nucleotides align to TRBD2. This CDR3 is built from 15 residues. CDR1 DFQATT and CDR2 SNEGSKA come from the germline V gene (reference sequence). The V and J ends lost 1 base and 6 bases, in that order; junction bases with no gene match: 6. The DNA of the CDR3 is TGCAGTGCTAGAGCGCTAGCGGGGGGTTTTGATACGCAGTATTTT. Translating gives CSARALAGGFDTQYF.

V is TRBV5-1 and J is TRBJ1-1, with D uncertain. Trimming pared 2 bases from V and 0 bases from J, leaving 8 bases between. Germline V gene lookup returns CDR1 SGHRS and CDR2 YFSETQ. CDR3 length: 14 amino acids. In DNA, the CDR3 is TGCGCCAGCAGCTTTCAGGAGATGAACACTGAAGCTTTCTTT. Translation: CASSFQEMNTEAFF.

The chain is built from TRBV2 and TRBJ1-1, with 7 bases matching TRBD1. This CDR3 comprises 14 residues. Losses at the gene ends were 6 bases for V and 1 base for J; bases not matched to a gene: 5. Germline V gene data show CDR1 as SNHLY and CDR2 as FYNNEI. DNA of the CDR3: TGTGCCAGCAGGGGTCCAGGGGGGAACACTGAAGCTTTCTTT. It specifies CASRGPGGNTEAFF.

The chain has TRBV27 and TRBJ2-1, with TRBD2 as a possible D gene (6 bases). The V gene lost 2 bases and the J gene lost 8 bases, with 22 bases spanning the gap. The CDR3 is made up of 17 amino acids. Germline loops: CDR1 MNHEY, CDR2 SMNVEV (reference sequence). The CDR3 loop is CASSLTPPGRGTYEQFF. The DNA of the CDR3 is TGTGCCAGCAGTTTAACCCCCCCGGGACGGGGGACCTATGAGCAGTTCTTC.

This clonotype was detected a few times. This chain's CDR3 is CASSLRLGLNGYTF. The DNA for the CDR3 is TGTGCCAGCAGTTTGAGACTAGGTTTAAATGGCTACACCTTC. The rearrangement links TRBV12-3 or TRBV12-4 to TRBJ1-2; D is unresolved. The CDR3 runs to 14 residues. V was shortened by 3 bases and J by 6 bases, with 14 bases between the two germline ends.

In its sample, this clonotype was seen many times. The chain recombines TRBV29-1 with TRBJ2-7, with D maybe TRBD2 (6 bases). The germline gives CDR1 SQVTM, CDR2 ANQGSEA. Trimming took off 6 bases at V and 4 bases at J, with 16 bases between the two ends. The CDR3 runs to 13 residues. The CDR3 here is CSVAGPQSYEQYF. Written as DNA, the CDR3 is TGCAGCGTCGCGGGACCCCAGTCGTACGAGCAGTACTTC.

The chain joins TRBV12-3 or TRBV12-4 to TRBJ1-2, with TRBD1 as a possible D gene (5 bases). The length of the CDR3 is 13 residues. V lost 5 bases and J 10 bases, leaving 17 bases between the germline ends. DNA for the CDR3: TGTGCCAGCAGTCCAACGACAGCTACGGTCTACACCTTC. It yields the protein CASSPTTATVYTF.

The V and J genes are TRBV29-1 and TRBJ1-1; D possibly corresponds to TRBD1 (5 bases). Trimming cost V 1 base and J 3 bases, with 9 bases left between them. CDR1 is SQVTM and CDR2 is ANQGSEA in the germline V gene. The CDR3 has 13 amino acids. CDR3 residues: CSVEGGTYTEAFF. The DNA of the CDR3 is TGCAGCGTTGAAGGGGGGACCTACACTGAAGCTTTCTTT.

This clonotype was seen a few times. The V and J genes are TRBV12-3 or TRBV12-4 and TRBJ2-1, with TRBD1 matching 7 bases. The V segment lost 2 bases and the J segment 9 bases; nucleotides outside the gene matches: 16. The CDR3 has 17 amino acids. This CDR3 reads CASSLFGTAKTAGEQFF. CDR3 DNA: TGTGCCAGCAGTTTATTTGGGACAGCTAAAACCGCGGGTGAGCAGTTCTTC.